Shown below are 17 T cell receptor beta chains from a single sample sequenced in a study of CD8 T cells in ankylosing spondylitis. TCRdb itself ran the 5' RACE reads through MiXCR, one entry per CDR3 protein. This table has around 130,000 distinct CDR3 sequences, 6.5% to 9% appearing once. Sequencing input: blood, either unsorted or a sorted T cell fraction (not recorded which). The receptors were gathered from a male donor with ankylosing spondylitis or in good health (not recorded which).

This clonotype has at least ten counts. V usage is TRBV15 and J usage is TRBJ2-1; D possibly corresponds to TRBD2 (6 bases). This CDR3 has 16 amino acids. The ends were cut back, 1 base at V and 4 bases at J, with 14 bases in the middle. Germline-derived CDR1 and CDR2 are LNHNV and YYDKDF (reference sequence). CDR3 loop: CATSRVFHSGYNEQFF. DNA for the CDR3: TGTGCCACCAGCAGAGTCTTTCACAGCGGGTACAATGAGCAGTTCTTC. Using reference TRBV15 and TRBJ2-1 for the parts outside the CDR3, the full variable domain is DAMVIQNPRYQVTQFGKPVTLSCSQTLNHNVMYWYQQKSSQAPKLLFHYYDKDFNNEADTPDNFQSRRPNTSFCFLDIRSPGLGDTAMYLCATSRVFHSGYNEQFFGPGTRLTVL.

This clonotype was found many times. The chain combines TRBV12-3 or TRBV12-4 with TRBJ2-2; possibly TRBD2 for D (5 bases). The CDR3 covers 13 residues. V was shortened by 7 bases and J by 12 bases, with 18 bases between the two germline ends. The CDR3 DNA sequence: TGTGCCAGCACCCTGAGAGCGGCCCCTAAGCTGTTTTTT. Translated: CASTLRAAPKLFF.

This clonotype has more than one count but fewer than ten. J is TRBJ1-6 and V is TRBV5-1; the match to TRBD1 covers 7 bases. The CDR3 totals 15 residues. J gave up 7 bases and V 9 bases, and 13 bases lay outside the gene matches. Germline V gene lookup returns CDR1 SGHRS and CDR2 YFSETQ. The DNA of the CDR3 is TGCGCCACCTCCAAAGAGGGGGCGTACAATTCACCCCTCCACTTT. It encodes CATSKEGAYNSPLHF.

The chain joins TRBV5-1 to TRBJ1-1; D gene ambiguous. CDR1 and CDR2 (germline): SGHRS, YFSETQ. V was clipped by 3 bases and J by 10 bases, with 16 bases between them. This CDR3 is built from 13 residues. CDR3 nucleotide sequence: TGCGCCAGCAGCTCCCATGGGCCGGCGGGAGCTTTCTTT. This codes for CASSSHGPAGAFF. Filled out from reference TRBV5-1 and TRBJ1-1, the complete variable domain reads KAGVTQTPRYLIKTRGQQVTLSCSPISGHRSVSWYQQTPGQGLQFLFEYFSETQRNKGNFPGRFSGRQFSNSRSEMNVSTLELGDSALYLCASSSHGPAGAFFGQGTRLTVV.

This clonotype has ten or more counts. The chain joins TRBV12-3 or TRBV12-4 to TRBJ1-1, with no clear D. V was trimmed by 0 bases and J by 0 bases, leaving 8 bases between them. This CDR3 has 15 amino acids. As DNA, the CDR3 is TGTGCCAGCAGTTTAGCCGCAGCAATGAACACTGAAGCTTTCTTT. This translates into CASSLAAAMNTEAFF.

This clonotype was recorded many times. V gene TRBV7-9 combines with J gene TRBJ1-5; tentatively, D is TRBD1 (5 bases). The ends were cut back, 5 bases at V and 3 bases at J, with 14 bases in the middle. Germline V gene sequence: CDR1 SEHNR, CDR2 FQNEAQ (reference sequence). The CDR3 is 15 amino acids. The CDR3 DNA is TGTGCCAGCAGCGGAGGAGCAGGGTCCAATCAGCCCCAGCATTTT. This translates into CASSGGAGSNQPQHF. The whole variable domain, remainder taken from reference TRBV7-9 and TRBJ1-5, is DTGVSQNPRHKITKRGQNVTFRCDPISEHNRLYWYRQTLGQGPEFLTYFQNEAQLEKSRLLSDRFSAERPKGSFSTLEIQRTEQGDSAMYLCASSGGAGSNQPQHFGDGTRLSIL.

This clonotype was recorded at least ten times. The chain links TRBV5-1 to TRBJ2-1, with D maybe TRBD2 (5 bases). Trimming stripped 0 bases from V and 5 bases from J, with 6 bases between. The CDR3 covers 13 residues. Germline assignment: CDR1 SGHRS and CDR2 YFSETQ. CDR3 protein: CASSLAGNNEQFF. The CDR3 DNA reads TGCGCCAGCAGCTTGGCCGGGAACAATGAGCAGTTCTTC.

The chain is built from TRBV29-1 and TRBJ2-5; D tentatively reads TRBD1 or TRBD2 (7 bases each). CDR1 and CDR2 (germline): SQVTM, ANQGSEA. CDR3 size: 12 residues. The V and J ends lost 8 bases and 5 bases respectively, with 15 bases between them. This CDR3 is CSFRQGGETQYF. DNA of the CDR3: TGCAGCTTCAGACAGGGAGGGGAGACCCAGTACTTC.

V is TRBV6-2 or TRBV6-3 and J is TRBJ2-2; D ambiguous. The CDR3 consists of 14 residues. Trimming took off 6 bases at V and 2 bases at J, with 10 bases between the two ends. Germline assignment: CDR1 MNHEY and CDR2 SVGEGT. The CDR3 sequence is CASSQTTNTGELFF. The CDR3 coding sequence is TGTGCCAGCAGCCAAACGACAAACACCGGGGAGCTGTTTTTT.

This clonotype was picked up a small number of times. CDR3 in DNA: TGTGCCAGCAGCTCCAGGGGCCGAAGACTGTCCGTAAATGAGCAGTTCTTC. Protein product: CASSSRGRRLSVNEQFF. The V and J genes are TRBV7-2 and TRBJ2-1; D may be TRBD1 (6 bases). CDR1 is SGHTA and CDR2 is FQGNSA in the germline V gene. Trimming cost V 4 bases and J 7 bases, with 23 bases left between them. The length of the CDR3 is 17 residues.

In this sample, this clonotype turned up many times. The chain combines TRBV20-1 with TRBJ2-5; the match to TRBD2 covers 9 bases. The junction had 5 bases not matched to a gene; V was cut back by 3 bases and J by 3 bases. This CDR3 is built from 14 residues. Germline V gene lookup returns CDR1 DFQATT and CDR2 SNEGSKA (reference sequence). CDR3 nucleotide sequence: TGCAGTGCTAGGGGTCTAGCGGGAAAAGAGACCCAGTACTTC. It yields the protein CSARGLAGKETQYF.

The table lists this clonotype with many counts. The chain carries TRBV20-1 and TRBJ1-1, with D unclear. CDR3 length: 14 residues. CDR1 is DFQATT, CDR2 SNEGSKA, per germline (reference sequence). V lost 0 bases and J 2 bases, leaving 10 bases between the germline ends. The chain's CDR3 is CSARDPEVNTEAFF. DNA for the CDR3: TGCAGTGCTAGAGATCCCGAGGTTAACACTGAAGCTTTCTTT.

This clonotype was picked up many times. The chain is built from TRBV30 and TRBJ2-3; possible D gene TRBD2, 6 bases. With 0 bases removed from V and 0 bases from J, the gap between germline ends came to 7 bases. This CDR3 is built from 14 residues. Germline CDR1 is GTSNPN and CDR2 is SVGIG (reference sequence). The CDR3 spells CAWSVLASTDTQYF. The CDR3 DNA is TGTGCCTGGAGTGTCCTAGCGAGCACAGATACGCAGTATTTT.

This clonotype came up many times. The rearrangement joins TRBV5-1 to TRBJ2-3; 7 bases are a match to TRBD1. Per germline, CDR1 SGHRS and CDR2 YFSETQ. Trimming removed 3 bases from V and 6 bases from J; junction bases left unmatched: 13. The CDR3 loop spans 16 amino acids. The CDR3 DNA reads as TGCGCCAGCAGCTACCGGGACCCAGGGGGTTCGGATACGCAGTATTTT. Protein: CASSYRDPGGSDTQYF.

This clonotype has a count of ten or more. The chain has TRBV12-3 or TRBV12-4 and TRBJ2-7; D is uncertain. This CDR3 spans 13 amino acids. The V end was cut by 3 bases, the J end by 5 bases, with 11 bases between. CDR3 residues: CASSLDYSNEQYF. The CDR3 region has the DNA TGTGCCAGCAGTTTGGATTATTCTAACGAGCAGTACTTC.

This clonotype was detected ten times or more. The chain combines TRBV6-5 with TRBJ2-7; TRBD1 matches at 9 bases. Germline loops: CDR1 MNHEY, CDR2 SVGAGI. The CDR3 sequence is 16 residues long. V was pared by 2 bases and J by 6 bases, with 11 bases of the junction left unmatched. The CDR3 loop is CASSYRTGVGAGEQYF. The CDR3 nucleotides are TGTGCCAGCAGTTACCGGACAGGGGTCGGGGCGGGCGAGCAGTACTTC.

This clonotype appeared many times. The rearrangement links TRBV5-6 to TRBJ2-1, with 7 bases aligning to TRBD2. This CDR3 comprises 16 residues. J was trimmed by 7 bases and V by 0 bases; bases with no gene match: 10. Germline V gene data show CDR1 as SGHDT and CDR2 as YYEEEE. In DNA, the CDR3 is TGTGCCAGCAGCTTGGATTATCTAGCGGATACTAATGAGCAGTTCTTC. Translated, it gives CASSLDYLADTNEQFF.